This TCR beta chain was observed in a study of cytomegalovirus exposure and HLA in healthy donors. With 60 Vbeta and 13 Jbeta primers, the PCR was carried out. Profiling relied on immunoSEQ multiplex PCR, and the TCRdb table lists in-frame clones only, not all of them. This sample carries about 130,000 clones, over 70% of them seen once, and the ten largest clones take roughly 3.1%. CDR1 is SEHNR, CDR2 FQNEAQ, per germline (reference sequence). V was cut by 0 bases and J by 12 bases, with 9 bases left in between. The CDR3 covers 12 residues. The V and J genes are TRBV7-9 and TRBJ2-1, with D possibly matching TRBD2 (7 bases). This sequence originates from a man younger than 40 in good health and CMV-seronegative. The specimen was PBMCs. This CDR3 reads CASSLAGGAQFF. DNA for the CDR3: TGTGCCAGCAGCTTAGCGGGGGGGGCGCAGTTCTTC.